The clone carrying this TCR beta chain came up once. Germline V gives CDR1 LNHDA, CDR2 SQIVND (reference sequence). There are 13 residues in the CDR3. With 5 bases removed from V and 3 bases from J, the gap between germline ends came to 10 bases. Individuals in the exposed group had encountered a COVID-19 case within 2 weeks preceding study entry. These data originate in a study of blood T cell repertoires in COVID-19. Some clones are missing from TCRdb's copy, which holds only in-frame ones; the method was immunoSEQ multiplex PCR. The profile shows about 350,000 clones, about nine tenths of them singletons.

The sequencing input was PBMCs or T cells enriched from blood (not recorded which). This clonotype originated in a woman in her thirties who had been exposed to COVID-19. The chain couples TRBV19 to TRBJ1-1; a weak D match, TRBD1 (6 bases). For the CDR3, the DNA is TGTGCCAGTAGTGGACAGATACACACTGAAGCTTTCTTT. Protein product: CASSGQIHTEAFF.